Presented here are 32 T cell receptor beta chains from one specimen sequenced in a study of T cell responses to AZD1222 COVID-19 vaccine. Profiling relied on immunoSEQ multiplex PCR, and the TCRdb table lists in-frame clones only, not all of them. This sample has 90,000 to 95,000 clones, with approximately 90% found just once. Sample: peripheral blood, taken on day 0 of AZD1222 vaccination. The receptors stem from an adult in good health.

For the CDR3, the DNA is TGTGCCTCTAGGGGCACGGGGGCCAACGTCCTGACTTTC. This sequence encodes CASRGTGANVLTF. The V and J genes are TRBV10-3 and TRBJ2-6; a possible D gene is TRBD1 (5 bases). The ends were cut back, 11 bases at V and 4 bases at J, with 12 bases in the middle. Germline loops: CDR1 ENHRY, CDR2 SYGVKD. The CDR3 has 13 amino acids.

This chain joins TRBV29-1 and TRBJ2-2, with D unclear. This CDR3 has 15 amino acids. The germline V gene encodes CDR1 SQVTM and CDR2 ANQGSEA. V was clipped by 5 bases and J by 0 bases, with 13 bases between them. The CDR3 sequence is CSVTKAPSNTGELFF. The DNA of the CDR3 is TGCAGCGTTACAAAGGCCCCCTCGAACACCGGGGAGCTGTTTTTT.

This sequence joins TRBV19 and TRBJ1-1; TRBD1 agrees at 7 bases. Per the germline V gene, CDR1 is LNHDA and CDR2 is SQIVND (reference sequence). There are 14 residues in the CDR3. V shed 7 bases and J 2 bases; nucleotides not matched to a gene: 7. The CDR3 DNA sequence: TGTGCCAGTATGACGACAGGGTATAACACTGAAGCTTTCTTT. The encoded protein is CASMTTGYNTEAFF.

V usage is TRBV18 and J usage is TRBJ1-1, with D perhaps TRBD1 (5 bases). Germline values: CDR1 KGHSH, CDR2 LQKENI. V lost 3 bases to trimming and J lost 3 bases, with 14 bases between them. The CDR3 length is 15 residues. The CDR3 sequence: CASSPGGTADTEAFF. The CDR3 bases are TGTGCCAGCTCACCGGGAGGGACGGCTGACACTGAAGCTTTCTTT.

This clone came up once. This chain joins TRBV3-1 (or the pseudogene TRBV3-2) and TRBJ1-5, with D possibly matching TRBD1 (6 bases). Germline V gene data show CDR1 as LGHDT and CDR2 as YNNKEL (reference sequence). The CDR3 extends over 15 amino acids. V was trimmed by 1 base and J by 6 bases, leaving 13 bases between them. For the CDR3, the DNA is TGTGCCAGCAGCCAAGGGGGGCAGGGCGGTCAGCCCCAGCATTTT. It yields the protein CASSQGGQGGQPQHF.

This clone was seen only once. The same CDR3 is also encoded by other DNA sequences in this sample. The CDR3 region has the DNA TGTGCCAGCAGTGGCGGTGCAACTAATGAAAAACTGTTTTTT. This encodes CASSGGATNEKLFF. The chain couples TRBV27 to TRBJ1-4; D is undetermined. There are 14 residues in the CDR3. The V end lost 5 bases, the J end lost 0 bases, and 7 bases lay between the germline ends. CDR1 is MNHEY and CDR2 is SMNVEV in the germline V gene (reference sequence).

The chain joins TRBV11-1 to TRBJ2-7, with 7 bases that match TRBD2. The CDR3 has 14 residues. Germline values: CDR1 SGHAT, CDR2 FQDESV (reference sequence). V was clipped by 3 bases and J by 6 bases; unmatched bases: 8. CDR3 coding DNA: TGTGCCAGCAGCTTCGTGGGAGGGAGGGGCGAGCAGTACTTC. As protein: CASSFVGGRGEQYF.

V is TRBV3-1 (or the pseudogene TRBV3-2) and J is TRBJ1-1; D perhaps matches TRBD1 (5 bases). Looked up from germline, CDR1 is LGHDT and CDR2 is YNNKEL (reference sequence). This CDR3 comprises 13 residues. V lost 6 bases and J lost 6, with 14 bases in between. CDR3 sequence reads: CASSQGFLAEAFF. The CDR3 DNA reads as TGTGCCAGCAGTCAGGGTTTTTTGGCTGAAGCTTTCTTT.

This clone was picked up one time. This chain joins TRBV6-4 and TRBJ2-2; 9 nucleotides agree with TRBD1. The CDR3 is 14 amino acids. The germline gives CDR1 MRHNA, CDR2 SNTAGT. The V gene end was trimmed by 9 bases and the J gene end by 4 bases; junction bases not matched to a gene: 6. The CDR3 protein is CARTDRGSTGELFF. CDR3 nucleotide sequence: TGTGCCAGGACTGACAGGGGGAGCACCGGGGAGCTGTTTTTT.

The rearrangement joins TRBV9 to TRBJ2-1; D possibly uses TRBD1 or TRBD2 (6 bases each). The germline V and J ends were trimmed by 4 bases and 1 base, with 15 bases remaining between them. Germline V gene lookup returns CDR1 SGDLS and CDR2 YYNGEE. The CDR3 is made up of 16 amino acids. This chain's CDR3 is CASSPGASGSYNEQFF. The CDR3 bases are TGTGCCAGCAGCCCGGGGGCCAGCGGGTCCTACAATGAGCAGTTCTTC.

The V and J genes are TRBV7-9 and TRBJ1-2; D is unclear. This CDR3 is 11 amino acids long. V shed 7 bases and J shed 8 bases, with 11 bases lying between them. The germline V gene has CDR1 SEHNR and CDR2 FQNEAQ (reference sequence). The DNA for the CDR3 is TGTGCCAGCACCTGGGGTTACGGCTACACCTTC. Its protein is CASTWGYGYTF.

The rearrangement links TRBV19 to TRBJ2-7; TRBD1 agrees at 9 bases. The CDR3 has 13 residues. Germline CDR1 LNHDA, CDR2 SQIVND (reference sequence). Trimming removed 4 bases from V and 8 bases from J; junction bases left unmatched: 6. The CDR3 spells CASSKGQGDQQYF. The CDR3 nucleotides are TGTGCCAGTAGTAAGGGACAGGGAGACCAGCAGTACTTC.

This chain joins TRBV7-8 and TRBJ2-2; D gene ambiguous. The CDR3 runs to 16 residues. Trimming took off 5 bases at V and 0 bases at J, with 13 bases between the two ends. Germline values: CDR1 SGHVS, CDR2 FQNEAQ. The CDR3 DNA follows: TGTGCCAGCAGCCCGCGGCAACCGTCGAACACCGGGGAGCTGTTTTTT. It is translated as CASSPRQPSNTGELFF.

The chain joins TRBV7-2 to TRBJ1-6; 7 bases align to TRBD1. CDR1 is SGHTA, CDR2 FQGNSA, per germline. This CDR3 has 14 amino acids. V was pared by 4 bases and J by 9 bases, with 6 bases of the junction left unmatched. The CDR3 nucleotides are TGTGCCAGCAGCTGGCAGGGGGTTGGTTCACCCCTCCACTTT. Its translation: CASSWQGVGSPLHF. Full variable domain (outside the CDR3, taken from reference TRBV7-2 and TRBJ1-6): GAGVSQSPSNKVTEKGKDVELRCDPISGHTALYWYRQSLGQGLEFLIYFQGNSAPDKSGLPSDRFSAERTGGSVSTLTIQRTQQEDSAVYLCASSWQGVGSPLHFGNGTRLTVT.

This clone is a singleton in its sample. V usage is TRBV19 and J usage is TRBJ2-2; 9 nucleotides match TRBD2. The CDR3 spans 15 residues. Germline V gene data show CDR1 as LNHDA and CDR2 as SQIVND (reference sequence). The V and J ends lost 5 bases and 3 bases, in that order; junction bases with no gene match: 4. CDR3 nucleotide sequence: TGTGCCAGTAGTGGCGCGGGAGGGCACACCGGGGAGCTGTTTTTT. This sequence encodes CASSGAGGHTGELFF.

The chain employs TRBV7-9 and TRBJ1-5, with D possibly matching TRBD1 (5 bases). Trimming took off 5 bases at V and 2 bases at J, with 10 bases between the two ends. CDR1 is SEHNR and CDR2 is FQNEAQ in the germline V gene (reference sequence). The CDR3 covers 14 residues. The CDR3 region has the DNA TGTGCCAGCAGCCGATTAGGGGGCAATCAGCCCCAGCATTTT. Amino acids: CASSRLGGNQPQHF.

The chain couples TRBV6-1 to TRBJ2-3, with a possible D match to TRBD2 (5 bases). V lost 2 bases, J lost 5 bases, and 14 bases lay in between. Per germline, CDR1 MNHNS and CDR2 SASEGT. The CDR3 loop spans 15 amino acids. The CDR3 here is CASSESPSSGDTQYF. The CDR3 bases are TGTGCCAGCAGTGAATCGCCTAGCTCCGGAGATACGCAGTATTTT.

This clone came up once. The rearrangement links TRBV6-5 to TRBJ2-4; 7 nucleotides line up with TRBD1. The CDR3 runs to 15 residues. V trimming: 0 bases; J trimming: 7 bases; junction bases outside the gene matches: 6. Germline loops: CDR1 MNHEY, CDR2 SVGAGI. This CDR3 reads CASSYSTGWGNIQYF. In nucleotides, the CDR3 is TGTGCCAGCAGTTACTCGACAGGGTGGGGGAACATTCAGTACTTC.

The chain links TRBV7-9 to TRBJ2-2; maybe TRBD1 (6 bases). V shed 7 bases and J shed 7 bases, with 22 bases lying between them. This CDR3 has 16 residues. Germline-derived CDR1 and CDR2 are SEHNR and FQNEAQ (reference sequence). The CDR3, as DNA: TGTGCCAGCATGGGCCCCGGGACACGTTTTTTCGGGGAGCTGTTTTTT. Protein sequence: CASMGPGTRFFGELFF.

This chain links TRBV5-1 with TRBJ2-3; 7 bases align to TRBD2. With V trimmed by 2 bases and J by 3 bases, 12 bases remained unmatched. The germline V gene has CDR1 SGHRS and CDR2 YFSETQ. The CDR3 loop spans 17 amino acids. The CDR3 loop reads CASSLTGGPVGTDTQYF. CDR3 sequence (DNA): TGCGCCAGCAGCTTAACGGGAGGACCGGTTGGGACAGATACGCAGTATTTT.

This chain joins TRBV27 and TRBJ2-6, with 12 bases lining up with TRBD1. Germline V CDR1 and CDR2: MNHEY, SMNVEV (reference sequence). The CDR3 spans 21 residues. The V gene end was trimmed by 4 bases and the J gene end by 0 bases; junction bases not matched to a gene: 13. The CDR3 here is CASSSTRDRGLHFSGANVLTF. In nucleotides, the CDR3 is TGTGCCAGCAGTTCCACCCGGGACAGGGGGCTCCATTTCTCTGGGGCCAACGTCCTGACTTTC.

The CDR3: CASSVTPGQGPNEQFF. CDR3 nucleotides: TGTGCCAGCAGCGTGACACCGGGACAGGGGCCCAATGAGCAGTTCTTC. J is TRBJ2-1 and V is TRBV9, with 10 bases identical to TRBD1. This CDR3 comprises 16 residues. The V gene end was trimmed by 2 bases and the J gene end by 6 bases; junction bases not matched to a gene: 8. Germline V CDR1 and CDR2: SGDLS, YYNGEE.

The J gene is TRBJ2-5, the V gene TRBV18; no clear D. V was shortened by 3 bases and J by 0 bases, with 2 bases between the two germline ends. This CDR3 is 12 amino acids long. The germline V gene encodes CDR1 KGHSH and CDR2 LQKENI. CDR3 residues: CASSPNQETQYF. The CDR3 DNA reads TGTGCCAGCTCACCCAACCAAGAGACCCAGTACTTC.

This clone was seen more than once but under ten times. This chain connects TRBV5-4 to TRBJ2-1; 10 nucleotides match TRBD2. The V gene's germline CDR1 is SGHNT and CDR2 YYREEE (reference sequence). CDR3 length: 17 amino acids. Losses at the gene ends were 4 bases for V and 1 base for J; bases not matched to a gene: 8. The CDR3 DNA sequence: TGTGCCAGCAGCCCCGGGGTAGCGGGAGGATCCTACAATGAGCAGTTCTTC. Protein sequence: CASSPGVAGGSYNEQFF. Combining the CDR3 with reference TRBV5-4 and TRBJ2-1 gives the whole variable domain ETGVTQSPTHLIKTRGQQVTLRCSSQSGHNTVSWYQQALGQGPQFIFQYYREEENGRGNFPPRFSGLQFPNYSSELNVNALELDDSALYLCASSPGVAGGSYNEQFFGPGTRLTVL.

V gene TRBV27 combines with J gene TRBJ2-7; 13 bases are a match to TRBD2. CDR1 MNHEY and CDR2 SMNVEV come from the germline V gene (reference sequence). This CDR3 has 19 residues. V trimming: 2 bases; J trimming: 3 bases; junction bases outside the gene matches: 13. CDR3 nucleotide sequence: TGTGCCAGCAGTTTAAGGGACAGGGGGACTAGCGGGACAGTCTACGAGCAGTACTTC. Translated: CASSLRDRGTSGTVYEQYF.

This clone has more than one count but fewer than ten. This rearrangement joins TRBV10-1 to TRBJ2-1, with D possibly matching TRBD1 (6 bases). CDR1 is WNHNN, CDR2 SYGVQD, per germline (reference sequence). CDR3 length equals 16 residues. V dropped 3 bases and J dropped 5 bases, with 17 bases sitting between them. The CDR3 loop is CASSDVRGRLDNEQFF. The CDR3 nucleotides are TGCGCCAGCAGTGATGTCAGGGGCCGTTTAGACAATGAGCAGTTCTTC.

Here the CDR3 DNA reads TGTGCCAGCAGCGCGTCGGGATCCGGGGAGCTGTTTTTT. Encoded protein: CASSASGSGELFF. The genes are TRBV7-6 and TRBJ2-2, with D maybe TRBD2 (5 bases). Trimming stripped 5 bases from V and 6 bases from J, with 10 bases between. Germline V gene data show CDR1 as SGHVS and CDR2 as FNYEAQ. CDR3 length: 13 residues.

The CDR3 region is CASSFAPTKGYTF. The CDR3 DNA sequence: TGTGCCAGCAGTTTCGCTCCTACCAAGGGCTACACCTTC. The chain links TRBV28 to TRBJ1-2; D is unclear. The V gene's germline CDR1 is MDHEN and CDR2 SYDVKM. The length of the CDR3 is 13 residues. Trimming removed 3 bases from V and 8 bases from J, with 13 bases in between.

CDR3 residues: CASSSLAGDTDTQYF. DNA of the CDR3: TGTGCCAGTAGTAGTCTGGCGGGGGACACAGATACGCAGTATTTT. The gene calls are TRBV19 and TRBJ2-3; 7 positions agree with TRBD2. The germline V gene encodes CDR1 LNHDA and CDR2 SQIVND (reference sequence). The CDR3 extends over 15 amino acids. V was clipped by 4 bases and J by 2 bases; unmatched bases: 6.

The chain joins TRBV6-5 to TRBJ1-1, with D unresolved. The V gene's germline CDR1 is MNHEY and CDR2 SVGAGI. CDR3 length equals 14 residues. Trimming took off 6 bases at V and 4 bases at J, with 15 bases between the two ends. In nucleotides, the CDR3 is TGTGCCAGCAGCCCAGCCCCCGGAGGCACTGAAGCTTTCTTT. Its protein is CASSPAPGGTEAFF.

This clone was recorded a few times. The chain employs TRBV7-9 and TRBJ2-7; D uncertain. CDR1 and CDR2 (germline): SEHNR, FQNEAQ (reference sequence). Trimming left V 5 bases short and J 4 bases short, with 30 bases between. The CDR3 extends over 19 amino acids. The DNA of the CDR3 is TGTGCCAGCAGCATCGGAGAGACCTACCCCCAACGGTACCGGTACGAGCAGTACTTC. Translation gives CASSIGETYPQRYRYEQYF.

The gene calls are TRBV6-5 and TRBJ2-5; TRBD1 matches at 7 bases. Trimming cost V 0 bases and J 5 bases; bases outside gene matches: 6. This CDR3 region has 15 residues. Germline V gene lookup returns CDR1 MNHEY and CDR2 SVGAGI. The CDR3 DNA is TGTGCCAGCAGTTACTCAAGGGGGCGAGATGAGACCCAGTACTTC. Translated, it gives CASSYSRGRDETQYF.